A selection of T cell receptor beta chains follows, all from one sample in a study of shared clonotypes between healthy human individuals. TCRdb keeps only in-frame clones here, not all; method: immunoSEQ multiplex PCR. The data hold 950,000 to 1,300,000 clones, with about 76% observed a single time. Sequenced: memory CD4+ T cells sorted from blood. These receptors originate from a man aged 18 to 29 in good health. CDR3s include the opening cysteine and the closing phenylalanine or tryptophan. The D gene is left open where the match is weak. Expanded clones get a size class; other rows say once, few or many, or leave the size out.

d_gene: -; j_gene: TRBJ2-1; abundance: -; v_gene: TRBV11-3; CDR3aa: CASSLGTGRKADEQFF; CDR3nt: TGTGCCAGCAGCTTAGGAACGGGAAGAAAAGCGGATGAGCAGTTCTTC
d_gene: TRBD1; j_gene: TRBJ2-1; abundance: -; v_gene: TRBV6-6; CDR3aa: CASSSRQGSSYNEQFF; CDR3nt: TGTGCCAGCAGTTCCAGACAGGGCAGCTCCTACAATGAGCAGTTCTTC
d_gene: TRBD2; j_gene: TRBJ2-2; abundance: -; v_gene: TRBV11-1; CDR3aa: CASSLLASGDSNTGELFF; CDR3nt: TGTGCCAGCAGCTTACTTGCTAGCGGGGACTCGAACACCGGGGAGCTGTTTTTT
d_gene: -; j_gene: TRBJ1-2; abundance: -; v_gene: TRBV6-1; CDR3aa: CASSDPGLYGYTF; CDR3nt: TGTGCCAGCAGTGATCCGGGCCTCTATGGCTACACCTTC
d_gene: -; j_gene: TRBJ1-2; abundance: -; v_gene: TRBV7-5; CDR3aa: CARSSTQGYYDGYTF; CDR3nt: TGTGCCAGAAGCTCAACACAGGGGTATTATGATGGCTACACCTTC
d_gene: TRBD1; j_gene: TRBJ1-4; abundance: -; v_gene: TRBV30; CDR3aa: CAWTQNRGNNEKLFF; CDR3nt: TGTGCCTGGACCCAAAACAGGGGAAACAATGAAAAACTGTTTTTT
d_gene: -; j_gene: TRBJ2-3; abundance: -; v_gene: TRBV12-5; CDR3aa: CASANGGPDTQYF; CDR3nt: TGTGCTAGCGCCAACGGGGGCCCAGATACGCAGTATTTT
d_gene: -; j_gene: TRBJ2-7; abundance: few; v_gene: TRBV5-4; CDR3aa: CASSLVQGSEQYF; CDR3nt: TGTGCCAGCAGCTTGGTACAGGGTTCCGAGCAGTACTTC
d_gene: TRBD2; j_gene: TRBJ2-7; abundance: -; v_gene: TRBV4-1; CDR3aa: CASSQGGVAGRSYEQYF; CDR3nt: TGCGCCAGCAGCCAAGGGGGAGTAGCGGGGAGGTCCTACGAGCAGTACTTC
d_gene: TRBD2; j_gene: TRBJ2-7; abundance: -; v_gene: TRBV4-3; CDR3aa: CASSRHPGLAGDTMPSEQYF; CDR3nt: TGCGCCAGCAGCAGACACCCGGGACTAGCGGGAGATACCATGCCTAGCGAGCAGTACTTC
d_gene: -; j_gene: TRBJ1-1; abundance: -; v_gene: TRBV10-3; CDR3aa: CAINPTAGTEAFF; CDR3nt: TGTGCCATCAACCCGACCGCGGGGACTGAAGCTTTCTTT
d_gene: TRBD1; j_gene: TRBJ2-7; abundance: once; v_gene: TRBV7-2; CDR3aa: CASSLGTGGFYEQYF; CDR3nt: TGTGCCAGCAGCTTAGGGACAGGGGGTTTCTACGAGCAGTACTTC
d_gene: -; j_gene: TRBJ1-5; abundance: many; v_gene: TRBV9; CDR3aa: CASSVSSNQPQHF; CDR3nt: TGTGCCAGCAGCGTAAGTAGCAATCAGCCCCAGCATTTT
d_gene: -; j_gene: TRBJ2-7; abundance: few; v_gene: TRBV25-1; CDR3aa: CASTYSGYEQYF; CDR3nt: TGTGCCAGCACCTATAGCGGCTACGAGCAGTACTTC
d_gene: -; j_gene: TRBJ1-2; abundance: few; v_gene: TRBV29-1; CDR3aa: CSVDWTSGGYGYTF; CDR3nt: TGCAGCGTCGATTGGACAAGTGGGGGCTATGGCTACACCTTC
d_gene: -; j_gene: TRBJ1-6; abundance: many; v_gene: TRBV5-4; CDR3aa: CASSYRTPDNSPLHF; CDR3nt: TGTGCCAGCAGCTACCGGACGCCGGATAATTCACCCCTCCACTTT
d_gene: -; j_gene: TRBJ1-3; abundance: -; v_gene: TRBV30; CDR3aa: CAWSAEGILSGNTIYF; CDR3nt: TGTGCCTGGAGTGCAGAAGGGATCCTCTCTGGAAACACCATATATTTT
d_gene: TRBD1; j_gene: TRBJ2-7; abundance: -; v_gene: TRBV11-2; CDR3aa: CASSLDDDRGRYEQYF; CDR3nt: TGTGCCAGCAGCTTAGACGACGACAGGGGGCGGTACGAGCAGTACTTC
d_gene: TRBD2; j_gene: TRBJ2-3; abundance: -; v_gene: TRBV5-1; CDR3aa: CASKWEGGTDTQYF; CDR3nt: TGCGCCAGCAAATGGGAGGGCGGCACAGATACGCAGTATTTT
d_gene: TRBD1; j_gene: TRBJ1-5; abundance: -; v_gene: TRBV6-1; CDR3aa: CASSVTGTGGHQPQHF; CDR3nt: TGTGCCAGCAGTGTTACCGGGACAGGGGGACATCAGCCCCAGCATTTT
d_gene: -; j_gene: TRBJ2-1; abundance: once; v_gene: TRBV30; CDR3aa: CAWSVGQRNEQFF; CDR3nt: TGTGCCTGGAGTGTAGGGCAGCGCAATGAGCAGTTCTTC
d_gene: -; j_gene: TRBJ2-5; abundance: -; v_gene: TRBV6-1; CDR3aa: CASRVQGLTQYF; CDR3nt: TGTGCCAGCAGAGTCCAAGGGTTGACCCAGTACTTC
d_gene: -; j_gene: TRBJ2-3; abundance: -; v_gene: TRBV5-4; CDR3aa: CASSSPPGAGDTQYF; CDR3nt: TGTGCCAGCAGCTCGCCCCCAGGGGCGGGAGATACGCAGTATTTT
d_gene: TRBD2; j_gene: TRBJ2-3; abundance: -; v_gene: TRBV11-2; CDR3aa: CASSLGASGGDTQYF; CDR3nt: TGTGCCAGCAGCTTAGGGGCTTCGGGAGGGGATACGCAGTATTTT
d_gene: TRBD1; j_gene: TRBJ1-1; abundance: -; v_gene: TRBV2; CDR3aa: CASTTDRGRATEAFF; CDR3nt: TGTGCCAGCACCACGGACAGGGGGCGAGCGACTGAAGCTTTCTTT
d_gene: -; j_gene: TRBJ2-7; abundance: -; v_gene: TRBV25-1; CDR3aa: CASSMNARAPLDEQYF; CDR3nt: TGTGCCAGCAGTATGAATGCGAGGGCCCCTCTTGACGAGCAGTACTTC
d_gene: TRBD2; j_gene: TRBJ2-7; abundance: few; v_gene: TRBV6-1; CDR3aa: CASSVGLADTYEQYF; CDR3nt: TGTGCCAGCAGTGTAGGACTAGCGGACACCTACGAGCAGTACTTC
d_gene: -; j_gene: TRBJ1-4; abundance: -; v_gene: TRBV5-5; CDR3aa: CASSWGTIGEKLFF; CDR3nt: TGTGCCAGCAGCTGGGGGACGATAGGGGAAAAACTGTTTTTT
d_gene: -; j_gene: TRBJ1-5; abundance: -; v_gene: TRBV18; CDR3aa: CASSTYTSNQPQHF; CDR3nt: TGTGCCAGCTCAACCTACACTAGCAATCAGCCCCAGCATTTT
d_gene: TRBD1; j_gene: TRBJ1-5; abundance: few; v_gene: TRBV19; CDR3aa: CASNRDRGQIGPQHF; CDR3nt: TGTGCCAGTAACAGGGACAGGGGCCAAATAGGACCCCAGCATTTT
d_gene: TRBD1; j_gene: TRBJ1-6; abundance: once; v_gene: TRBV7-2; CDR3aa: CASSLGGTGVNSPLHF; CDR3nt: TGTGCCAGCAGCTTAGGCGGGACAGGGGTCAATTCACCCCTCCACTTT
d_gene: -; j_gene: TRBJ1-6; abundance: once; v_gene: TRBV2; CDR3aa: CASTTGPYNSPLHF; CDR3nt: TGTGCCAGCACAACAGGGCCATATAATTCACCCCTCCACTTT